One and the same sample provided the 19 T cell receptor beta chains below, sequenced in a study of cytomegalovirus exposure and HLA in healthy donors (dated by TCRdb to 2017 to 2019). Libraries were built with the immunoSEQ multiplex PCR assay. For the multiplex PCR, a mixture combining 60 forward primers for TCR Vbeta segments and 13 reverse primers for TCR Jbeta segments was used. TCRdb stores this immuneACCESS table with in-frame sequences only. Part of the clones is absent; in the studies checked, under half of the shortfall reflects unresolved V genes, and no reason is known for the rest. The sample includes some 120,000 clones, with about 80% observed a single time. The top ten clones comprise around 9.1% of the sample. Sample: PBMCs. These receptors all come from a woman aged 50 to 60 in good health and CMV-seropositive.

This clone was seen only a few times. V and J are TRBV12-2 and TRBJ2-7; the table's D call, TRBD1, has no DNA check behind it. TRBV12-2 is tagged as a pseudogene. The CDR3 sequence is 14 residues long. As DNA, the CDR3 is TGTGCAAGTCGCTTAGTGTACAGGGGCTGGGAGCAGTACTTC. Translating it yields CASRLVYRGWEQYF.

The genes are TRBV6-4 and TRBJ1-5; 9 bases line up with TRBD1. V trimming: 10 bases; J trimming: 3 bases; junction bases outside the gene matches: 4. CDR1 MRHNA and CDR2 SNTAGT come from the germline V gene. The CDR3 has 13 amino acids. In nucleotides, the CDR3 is TGTGCCATTAGGGACAGGGACAATCAGCCCCAGCATTTT. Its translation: CAIRDRDNQPQHF.

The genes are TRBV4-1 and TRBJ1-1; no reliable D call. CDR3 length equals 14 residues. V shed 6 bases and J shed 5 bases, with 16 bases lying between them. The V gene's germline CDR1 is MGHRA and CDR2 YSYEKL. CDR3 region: CASRALLRGTEAFF. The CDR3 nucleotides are TGCGCCAGCAGGGCCCTCTTACGAGGGACTGAAGCTTTCTTT.

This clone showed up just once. CDR3 sequence: CASSSGQGFRTDTQYF. The DNA of the CDR3 is TGTGCCAGTAGTAGTGGACAGGGGTTCCGGACAGATACGCAGTATTTT. This chain uses TRBV19 with TRBJ2-3, with 9 bases lining up with TRBD1. The J segment lost 3 bases and the V segment lost 4 bases, leaving 8 bases of the junction unmatched. The CDR3 runs to 16 residues. Per germline, CDR1 LNHDA and CDR2 SQIVND (reference sequence).

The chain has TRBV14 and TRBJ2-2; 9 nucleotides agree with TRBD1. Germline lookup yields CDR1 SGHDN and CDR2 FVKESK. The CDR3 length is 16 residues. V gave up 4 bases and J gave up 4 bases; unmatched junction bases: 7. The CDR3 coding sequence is TGTGCCAGCAGCCCATGGACAGGGGACCTCACCGGGGAGCTGTTTTTT. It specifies CASSPWTGDLTGELFF.

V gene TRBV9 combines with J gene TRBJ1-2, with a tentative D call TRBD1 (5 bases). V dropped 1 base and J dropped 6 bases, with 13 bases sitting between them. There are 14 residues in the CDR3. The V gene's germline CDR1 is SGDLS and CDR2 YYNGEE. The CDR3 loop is CASSVSGIPNGYTF. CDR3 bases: TGTGCCAGCAGCGTATCAGGGATTCCAAATGGCTACACCTTC.

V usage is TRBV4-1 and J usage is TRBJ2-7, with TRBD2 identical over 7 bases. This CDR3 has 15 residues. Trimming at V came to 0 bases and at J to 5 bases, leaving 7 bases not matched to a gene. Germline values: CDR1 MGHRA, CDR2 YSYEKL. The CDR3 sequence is CASSQEGGSGHEQYF. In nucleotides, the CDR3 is TGCGCCAGCAGCCAAGAAGGCGGGAGCGGCCACGAGCAGTACTTC.

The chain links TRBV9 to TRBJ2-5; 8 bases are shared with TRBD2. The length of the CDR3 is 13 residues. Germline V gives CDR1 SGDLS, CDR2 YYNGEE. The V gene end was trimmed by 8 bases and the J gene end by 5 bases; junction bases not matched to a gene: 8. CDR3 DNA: TGTGCCAGTGGCGGGGGGCTAAGGGAGACCCAGTACTTC. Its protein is CASGGGLRETQYF. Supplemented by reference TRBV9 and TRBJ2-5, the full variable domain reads DSGVTQTPKHLITATGQRVTLRCSPRSGDLSVYWYQQSLDQGLQFLIQYYNGEERAKGNILERFSAQQFPDLHSELNLSSLELGDSALYFCASGGGLRETQYFGPGTRLLVL.

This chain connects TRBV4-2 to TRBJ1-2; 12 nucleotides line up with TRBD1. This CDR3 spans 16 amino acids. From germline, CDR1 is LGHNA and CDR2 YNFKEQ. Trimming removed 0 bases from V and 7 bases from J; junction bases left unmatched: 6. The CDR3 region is CASSQDVGTGGVGYTF. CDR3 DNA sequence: TGTGCCAGCAGCCAAGATGTCGGGACAGGGGGCGTTGGCTACACCTTC.

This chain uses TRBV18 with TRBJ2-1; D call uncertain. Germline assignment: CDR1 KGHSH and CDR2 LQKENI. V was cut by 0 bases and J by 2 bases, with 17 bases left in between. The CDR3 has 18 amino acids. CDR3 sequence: CASSPPVGRAPTYNEQFF. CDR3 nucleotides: TGTGCCAGCTCACCACCGGTAGGTCGAGCGCCGACCTACAATGAGCAGTTCTTC.

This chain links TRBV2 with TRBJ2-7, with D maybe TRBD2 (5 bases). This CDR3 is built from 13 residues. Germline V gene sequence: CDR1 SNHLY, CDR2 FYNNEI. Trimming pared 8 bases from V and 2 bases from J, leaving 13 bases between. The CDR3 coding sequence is TGTGCCAGCTCAAGCGGATCTACCTACGAGCAGTACTTC. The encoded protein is CASSSGSTYEQYF.

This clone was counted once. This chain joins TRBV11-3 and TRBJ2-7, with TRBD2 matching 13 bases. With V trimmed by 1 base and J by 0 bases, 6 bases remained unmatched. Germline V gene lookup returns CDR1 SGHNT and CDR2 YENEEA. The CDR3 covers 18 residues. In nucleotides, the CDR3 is TGTGCCAGCAGCTTAGTACTAGCGGGAGGGCCGAGCTCCTACGAGCAGTACTTC. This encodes CASSLVLAGGPSSYEQYF.

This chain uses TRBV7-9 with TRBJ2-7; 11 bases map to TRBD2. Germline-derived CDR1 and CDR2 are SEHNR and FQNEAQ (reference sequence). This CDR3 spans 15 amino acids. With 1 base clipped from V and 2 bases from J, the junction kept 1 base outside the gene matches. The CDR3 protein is CASSLELAGAYEQYF. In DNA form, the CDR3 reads TGTGCCAGCAGCTTAGAACTAGCGGGGGCCTACGAGCAGTACTTC.

The CDR3 nucleotides read TGTGCCAGCAGCGAGCGACAGGGTTTGGAGCAGTACTTC. The encoded protein is CASSERQGLEQYF. This rearrangement joins TRBV7-8 to TRBJ2-5; 7 positions agree with TRBD1. The CDR3 consists of 13 residues. The ends lost 5 bases at V and 11 bases at J; junction bases unmatched: 11. Germline assignment: CDR1 SGHVS and CDR2 FQNEAQ.

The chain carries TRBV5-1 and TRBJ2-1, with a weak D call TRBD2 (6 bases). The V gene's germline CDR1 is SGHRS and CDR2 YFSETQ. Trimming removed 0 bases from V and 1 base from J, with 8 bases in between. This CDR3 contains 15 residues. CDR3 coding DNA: TGCGCCAGCAGCTTGGCCCTAGCGTCCTACAATGAGCAGTTCTTC. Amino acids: CASSLALASYNEQFF. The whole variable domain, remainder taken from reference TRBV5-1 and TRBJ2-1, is KAGVTQTPRYLIKTRGQQVTLSCSPISGHRSVSWYQQTPGQGLQFLFEYFSETQRNKGNFPGRFSGRQFSNSRSEMNVSTLELGDSALYLCASSLALASYNEQFFGPGTRLTVL.

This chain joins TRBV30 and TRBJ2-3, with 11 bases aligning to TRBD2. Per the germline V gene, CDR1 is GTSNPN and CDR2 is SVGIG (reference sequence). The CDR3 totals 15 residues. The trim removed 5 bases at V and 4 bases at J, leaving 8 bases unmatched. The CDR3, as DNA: TGTGCCTGGGAAAATAGCGGGGGGGCAGCAGATACGCAGTATTTT. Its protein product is CAWENSGGAADTQYF.

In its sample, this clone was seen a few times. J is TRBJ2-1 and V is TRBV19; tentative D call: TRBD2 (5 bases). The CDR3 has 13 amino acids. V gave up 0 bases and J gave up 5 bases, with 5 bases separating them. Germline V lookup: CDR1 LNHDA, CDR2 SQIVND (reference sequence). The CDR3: CASSIDGDNEQFF. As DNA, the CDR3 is TGTGCCAGTAGTATAGACGGGGACAATGAGCAGTTCTTC.

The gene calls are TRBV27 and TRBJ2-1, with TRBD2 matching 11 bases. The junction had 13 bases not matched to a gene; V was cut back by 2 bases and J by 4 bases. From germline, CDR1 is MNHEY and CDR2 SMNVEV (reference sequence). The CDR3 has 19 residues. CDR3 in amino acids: CASSLTVAGGPGRYNEQFF. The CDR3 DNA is TGTGCCAGCAGTTTAACGGTAGCGGGAGGGCCAGGGCGATACAATGAGCAGTTCTTC.

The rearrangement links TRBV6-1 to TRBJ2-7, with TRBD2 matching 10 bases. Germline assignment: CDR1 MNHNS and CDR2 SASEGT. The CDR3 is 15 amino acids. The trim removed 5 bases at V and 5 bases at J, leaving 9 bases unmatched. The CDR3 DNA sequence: TGTGCCAGCAGTACCACGGAGCTAGCGGGAGACGAGCAGTACTTC. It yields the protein CASSTTELAGDEQYF.